Listed below are T cell receptor beta chains from one sample, sequenced in a study of T cell responses to AZD1222 COVID-19 vaccine. Clones were sequenced by immunoSEQ multiplex PCR, and TCRdb holds only the in-frame ones, with some missing. Of approximately 150,000 clones in the sample, 85% to 90% are singletons; the top ten hold 1.5% to 2%. Here the sequenced sample was peripheral blood, taken on day 0 of AZD1222 vaccination. These receptors were taken from an adult in good health. Both conserved end residues are part of each CDR3. A D gene is named only where the DNA matches it firmly. Rows give clone size only sometimes, using once, few, many, or a class for an expanded clone.

J gene: TRBJ2-1; V gene: TRBV7-9; clone size: .; D gene: TRBD2; CDR3 DNA: TGTGCCAGCAGCCCGTCGGGGGGTGAGCAGTTCTTC; CDR3 protein: CASSPSGGEQFF
J gene: TRBJ1-5; V gene: TRBV28; clone size: .; D gene: .; CDR3 DNA: TGTGCCAGCAGTGCGGGGAATCAGCCCCAGCATTTT; CDR3 protein: CASSAGNQPQHF
J gene: TRBJ2-4; V gene: TRBV13; clone size: .; D gene: .; CDR3 DNA: TGTGCCAGCAGCTTAGTTGGGACTCGGATGGAAAACATTCAGTACTTC; CDR3 protein: CASSLVGTRMENIQYF
J gene: TRBJ1-4; V gene: TRBV7-8; clone size: .; D gene: TRBD1; CDR3 DNA: TGTGCCAGCAGCCCAGACAGGGGGTTGGATGAAAAACTGTTTTTT; CDR3 protein: CASSPDRGLDEKLFF
J gene: TRBJ2-3; V gene: TRBV19; clone size: .; D gene: .; CDR3 DNA: TGTGCCAGTAGCCCCGGGACTTTGACAGATACGCAGTATTTT; CDR3 protein: CASSPGTLTDTQYF
J gene: TRBJ1-2; V gene: TRBV29-1; clone size: .; D gene: TRBD1; CDR3 DNA: TGCAGCGTCAACAGGGGGCGCGATGGCTACACCTTC; CDR3 protein: CSVNRGRDGYTF
J gene: TRBJ1-6; V gene: TRBV12-3/TRBV12-4; clone size: .; D gene: .; CDR3 DNA: TGTGCCAGCAGACGATATGAATCACCCCTCCACTTT; CDR3 protein: CASRRYESPLHF
J gene: TRBJ1-2; V gene: TRBV24-1; clone size: .; D gene: TRBD1; CDR3 DNA: TGTGCCACCAGCTCAGGGGGCACCTATGGCTACACCTTC; CDR3 protein: CATSSGGTYGYTF
J gene: TRBJ2-7; V gene: TRBV2; clone size: .; D gene: TRBD1; CDR3 DNA: TGTGCCAGCAGTGAAGGAGGCAGGGGGTCCTACGAGCAGTACTTC; CDR3 protein: CASSEGGRGSYEQYF
J gene: TRBJ2-5; V gene: TRBV5-1; clone size: .; D gene: .; CDR3 DNA: TGCGCCAGCAGCTTGACAGGGCTGGAGACCCAGTACTTC; CDR3 protein: CASSLTGLETQYF
J gene: TRBJ1-2; V gene: TRBV7-9; clone size: .; D gene: TRBD1; CDR3 DNA: TGTGCCAGTGCGGGGTCGGGACAGTACACCTTC; CDR3 protein: CASAGSGQYTF
J gene: TRBJ1-4; V gene: TRBV5-4; clone size: .; D gene: .; CDR3 DNA: TGTGCCAGCAGCCTGGTCGGTGGGGATGAAAAACTGTTTTTT; CDR3 protein: CASSLVGGDEKLFF
J gene: TRBJ2-7; V gene: TRBV10-3; clone size: .; D gene: .; CDR3 DNA: TGTGCCATCAGTGGGTTAAGTGGGAGCGAGCAGTACTTC; CDR3 protein: CAISGLSGSEQYF
J gene: TRBJ1-2; V gene: TRBV19; clone size: .; D gene: .; CDR3 DNA: TGTGCCAGTAGTATCCTGGTTTCTAACTATGGCTACACCTTC; CDR3 protein: CASSILVSNYGYTF
J gene: TRBJ2-3; V gene: TRBV7-2; clone size: .; D gene: TRBD1; CDR3 DNA: TGTGCCGCAGCAAAAGGGACAGGGGGCTCCTCGGATACGCAGTATTTT; CDR3 protein: CAAAKGTGGSSDTQYF
J gene: TRBJ1-3; V gene: TRBV11-3; clone size: .; D gene: .; CDR3 DNA: TGTGCCAGCAGCTTAGAGGGTACCGGAAACACCATATATTTT; CDR3 protein: CASSLEGTGNTIYF
J gene: TRBJ2-1; V gene: TRBV2; clone size: once; D gene: TRBD2; CDR3 DNA: TGTGCCAGCAGAACCACTAGCGGGGGGTACAATGAGCAGTTCTTC; CDR3 protein: CASRTTSGGYNEQFF
J gene: TRBJ1-4; V gene: TRBV15; clone size: .; D gene: TRBD1; CDR3 DNA: TGTGCCACCAGCCTACAGGGGGCCAATGAAAAACTGTTTTTT; CDR3 protein: CATSLQGANEKLFF
J gene: TRBJ1-1; V gene: TRBV7-9; clone size: .; D gene: .; CDR3 DNA: TGTGCCAGCAGCTTACCCCATGGCGCTGAAGCTTTCTTT; CDR3 protein: CASSLPHGAEAFF
J gene: TRBJ1-5; V gene: TRBV6-5; clone size: many; D gene: .; CDR3 DNA: TGTGCCAGCAGTTCCTCAATATCGGGTGGCAATCAGCCCCAGCATTTT; CDR3 protein: CASSSSISGGNQPQHF
J gene: TRBJ1-1; V gene: TRBV28; clone size: .; D gene: .; CDR3 DNA: TGTGCCAGCAGTTCCCAACCACAACGGACTGAAGCTTTCTTT; CDR3 protein: CASSSQPQRTEAFF
J gene: TRBJ2-1; V gene: TRBV5-1; clone size: .; D gene: .; CDR3 DNA: TGCGCCAGCAGCTTGGGAGGCGCGGGGTTTGGTGAGCAGTTCTTC; CDR3 protein: CASSLGGAGFGEQFF
J gene: TRBJ1-6; V gene: TRBV19; clone size: once; D gene: .; CDR3 DNA: TGTGCCAGTAGTAAGCGGACAGTTCAGAGCTCCTATAATTCACCCCTCCACTTT; CDR3 protein: CASSKRTVQSSYNSPLHF
J gene: TRBJ1-5; V gene: TRBV18; clone size: .; D gene: .; CDR3 DNA: TGTGCCAGCTCACCACCCAATCAGCCCCAGCATTTT; CDR3 protein: CASSPPNQPQHF